The 26 T cell receptor beta chains below all came from one sample that was sequenced in a study of T cell responses to AZD1222 COVID-19 vaccine. Profiled with immunoSEQ multiplex PCR; TCRdb holds only in-frame clones, not every one. The sample contains some 180,000 clones, 70% to 90% of which appear only once. Specimen: peripheral blood, collected on day 0 of AZD1222 vaccination. The receptors shown here come from an adult in good health.

The chain carries TRBV6-5 and TRBJ1-2; tentative D call: TRBD1 (6 bases). The V end lost 4 bases, the J end lost 5 bases, and 14 bases lay between the germline ends. This CDR3 is built from 14 residues. Germline loops: CDR1 MNHEY, CDR2 SVGAGI. The CDR3 sequence: CASSSVGRGYGYTF. Written as DNA, the CDR3 is TGTGCCAGCAGTTCCGTGGGCAGGGGATATGGCTACACCTTC.

This chain uses TRBV30 with TRBJ1-5, with D possibly being TRBD1 (6 bases). Germline-derived CDR1 and CDR2 are GTSNPN and SVGIG (reference sequence). The CDR3 runs to 12 residues. Here the CDR3 reads CALKEGDQPQHF. CDR3 sequence (DNA): TGTGCACTTAAGGAGGGGGATCAGCCCCAGCATTTT.

V is TRBV7-3 and J is TRBJ1-2; possibly TRBD1 for D (5 bases). This CDR3 comprises 14 residues. V dropped 0 bases and J dropped 3 bases, with 8 bases sitting between them. CDR1 and CDR2 (germline): SGHTA, FQGTGA. For the CDR3, the DNA is TGTGCCAGCAGCTTAACGCAGGGTGACTATGGCTACACCTTC. Its protein is CASSLTQGDYGYTF.

The chain employs TRBV18 and TRBJ1-1, with 7 bases aligning to TRBD1. This CDR3 region has 14 residues. V lost 3 bases to trimming and J lost 5 bases; unmatched junction nucleotides: 6. CDR1 and CDR2 (germline): KGHSH, LQKENI. CDR3 nucleotide sequence: TGTGCCAGCTCACCCGGACAGGCGTTTACTGAAGCTTTCTTT. This sequence encodes CASSPGQAFTEAFF.

V and J are TRBV6-6 and TRBJ1-2; TRBD1 might be the D (6 bases). CDR1 and CDR2 (germline): MNHNY, SVGAGI (reference sequence). The CDR3 length is 15 residues. V lost 0 bases and J lost 3, with 11 bases in between. The CDR3 bases are TGTGCCAGCAGTTACTCGAACAGGGTTCACTATGGCTACACCTTC. This codes for CASSYSNRVHYGYTF.

This chain joins TRBV10-3 and TRBJ2-3; 7 bases are a match to TRBD2. CDR1 and CDR2 (germline): ENHRY, SYGVKD. Unmatched junction bases numbered 6, after V lost 4 bases and J lost 2 bases. This CDR3 has 15 residues. The DNA for the CDR3 is TGTGCCATCAGTGGAACTAGCGCCCCCACAGATACGCAGTATTTT. Its protein product is CAISGTSAPTDTQYF.

V is TRBV29-1 and J is TRBJ2-5; tentatively, D is TRBD1 or TRBD2 (5 bases each). Deletions cut 3 bases from V and 4 bases from J, with 12 bases between. CDR3 size: 13 residues. In germline, CDR1 is SQVTM, CDR2 ANQGSEA. CDR3 loop: CSVDSAGAETQYF. CDR3 nucleotide sequence: TGCAGCGTTGACAGTGCCGGGGCAGAGACCCAGTACTTC.

The chain employs TRBV29-1 and TRBJ1-2, with TRBD1 matching 8 bases. Germline V gives CDR1 SQVTM, CDR2 ANQGSEA. After removal of 6 bases from V and 4 bases from J, the junction contained 7 bases not matched to a gene. This CDR3 contains 13 residues. CDR3: CSVTTGERYGYTF. CDR3 DNA sequence: TGCAGCGTCACGACAGGGGAGCGCTATGGCTACACCTTC.

This chain links TRBV2 with TRBJ2-1; 11 bases map to TRBD2. Trimming took 9 bases from V and 5 from J; bases not matched to a gene: 6. CDR3 length: 14 amino acids. CDR1 and CDR2 (germline): SNHLY, FYNNEI. The CDR3 DNA sequence: TGTGCCAGTGGTAGCGGGAGGGCAAACAATGAGCAGTTCTTC. Its protein product is CASGSGRANNEQFF.

The sample holds a few counts of this clone. The CDR3 here is CATGARTDQETQYF. In DNA, the CDR3 is TGTGCCACCGGCGCCCGGACAGACCAAGAGACCCAGTACTTC. The chain combines TRBV24-1 with TRBJ2-5; a weak D match, TRBD1 (6 bases). Germline values: CDR1 KGHDR, CDR2 SFDVKD. The CDR3 consists of 14 residues. The V end was cut by 9 bases, the J end by 0 bases, with 13 bases between.

J is TRBJ1-4 and V is TRBV1. TRBV1 is a listed pseudogene. The length of the CDR3 is 14 residues. CDR3 loop: CTSSQPHLDEKLFF. The CDR3 DNA reads as TGCACCAGCAGCCAGCCGCATTTAGACGAAAAACTGTTTTTT.

J is TRBJ2-7 and V is TRBV6-2 or TRBV6-3, with 7 nucleotides matching TRBD1. V dropped 6 bases and J dropped 3; count of bases not matched to a gene: 2. This CDR3 has 12 amino acids. Germline V gene lookup returns CDR1 MNHEY and CDR2 SVGEGT. CDR3 DNA sequence: TGTGCCAGCAGCGGACAGGACTACGAGCAGTACTTC. This codes for CASSGQDYEQYF.

The V gene is TRBV19, the J gene TRBJ2-5; TRBD2 matches 8 bases. V lost 6 bases, J lost 5 bases, and 8 bases stayed unmatched. The CDR3 covers 14 residues. The germline CDR1 and CDR2 sequences are LNHDA and SQIVND (reference sequence). The CDR3 protein is CASSWGTSRETQYF. The CDR3 region has the DNA TGTGCCAGTAGCTGGGGGACTAGTCGGGAGACCCAGTACTTC.

This chain links TRBV11-1 with TRBJ2-3; D may be TRBD1 or TRBD2 (5 bases each). The length of the CDR3 is 15 residues. The V gene lost 2 bases and the J gene lost 4 bases, with 13 bases spanning the gap. Germline V lookup: CDR1 SGHAT, CDR2 FQDESV (reference sequence). CDR3 sequence: CASSLNVQGADTQYF. CDR3 nucleotides: TGTGCCAGCAGCTTAAACGTCCAGGGAGCAGATACGCAGTATTTT.

In this sample, this clone turned up a few times. The rearrangement joins TRBV6-5 to TRBJ2-7; D is possibly TRBD1 (6 bases). In germline, CDR1 is MNHEY, CDR2 SVGAGI. The CDR3 spans 13 residues. V lost 6 bases and J 6 bases, leaving 15 bases between the germline ends. The CDR3, as DNA: TGTGCCAGCAGCCCCCCTGGGGGCACCGAGCAGTACTTC. This sequence encodes CASSPPGGTEQYF.

The CDR3 nucleotides read TGTGCCAGCAGCTTCGCCTCAGGGGGCTACGAGCAGTACTTC. It is translated as CASSFASGGYEQYF. The rearrangement links TRBV11-3 to TRBJ2-7; TRBD1 matches at 7 bases. V trimming: 3 bases; J trimming: 3 bases; junction bases outside the gene matches: 5. The CDR3 sequence is 14 residues long. CDR1 and CDR2 from the germline V gene are SGHNT and YENEEA.

CDR3 protein: CASSRTRLARFVETQYF. Here the CDR3 DNA reads TGTGCCAGCAGCCGGACCCGTTTGGCTAGGTTTGTTGAGACCCAGTACTTC. This sequence joins TRBV7-9 and TRBJ2-5, with unresolved D. Germline V gene lookup returns CDR1 SEHNR and CDR2 FQNEAQ (reference sequence). V dropped 5 bases and J dropped 5 bases, with 24 bases sitting between them. The CDR3 is 17 amino acids. The whole variable domain, filled in from reference TRBV7-9 and TRBJ2-5, reads DTGVSQNPRHKITKRGQNVTFRCDPISEHNRLYWYRQTLGQGPEFLTYFQNEAQLEKSRLLSDRFSAERPKGSFSTLEIQRTEQGDSAMYLCASSRTRLARFVETQYFGPGTRLLVL.

This chain links TRBV9 with TRBJ2-5; tentatively, D is TRBD1 or TRBD2 (5 bases each). The CDR3 loop spans 15 amino acids. V lost 4 bases and J lost 5, with 18 bases in between. Per the germline V gene, CDR1 is SGDLS and CDR2 is YYNGEE. The CDR3 protein is CASSLRLGVGETQYF. CDR3 nucleotide sequence: TGTGCCAGCAGCCTTCGACTGGGGGTGGGGGAGACCCAGTACTTC.

CDR3 in DNA: TGTGCCTGGAGTCCAACAACAACCTCTGGCTACACCTTC. Translation gives CAWSPTTTSGYTF. The V gene is TRBV30, the J gene TRBJ1-2; no definite D call. CDR1 is GTSNPN and CDR2 is SVGIG in the germline V gene (reference sequence). The CDR3 length is 13 residues. V was pared by 2 bases and J by 7 bases, with 14 bases between. Full variable domain (rest looked up from reference TRBV30 and TRBJ1-2): SQTIHQWPATLVQPVGSPLSLECTVEGTSNPNLYWYRQAAGRGLQLLFYSVGIGQISSEVPQNLSASRPQDRQFILSSKKLLLSDSGFYLCAWSPTTTSGYTFGSGTRLTVV.

As for this clone: Other DNA sequences from this sample encode an identical CDR3 as well. V and J are TRBV28 and TRBJ1-2; 9 bases fit TRBD1. Unmatched junction bases numbered 3, after V lost 2 bases and J lost 8 bases. The germline CDR1 and CDR2 sequences are MDHEN and SYDVKM. The CDR3 runs to 13 residues. The CDR3, as DNA: TGTGCCAGCAGTTTAGGACAGGGGCGCGGCTACACCTTC. This encodes CASSLGQGRGYTF.

V usage is TRBV19 and J usage is TRBJ1-2, with a tentative D call TRBD1 (6 bases). Deletions cut 1 base from V and 4 bases from J, with 10 bases between. The germline gives CDR1 LNHDA, CDR2 SQIVND (reference sequence). The length of the CDR3 is 14 residues. The CDR3 is CASSIGGLAYGYTF. As DNA, the CDR3 is TGTGCCAGTAGTATAGGGGGGCTGGCCTATGGCTACACCTTC.

This rearrangement joins TRBV6-2 or TRBV6-3 to TRBJ1-1; tentatively, D is TRBD1 (6 bases). This CDR3 is built from 15 residues. The V gene's germline CDR1 is MNHEY and CDR2 SVGEGT. Between the trimmed V and J ends, which lost 6 bases and 4 bases, there was a span of 18 bases. The CDR3 DNA is TGTGCCAGCAGCACTAGAGCCCTAGGGGGCACTGAAGCTTTCTTT. It codes for CASSTRALGGTEAFF.

With respect to this clone: At one boundary the junction diverges from the germline segment, which might be a read error. The gene calls are TRBV7-2 and TRBJ2-7, with 9 bases that match TRBD1. The CDR3 spans 13 residues. CDR1 and CDR2 from the germline V gene are SGHTA and FQGNSA. As DNA, the CDR3 is TGTGCCAGCAGCTTACAGGGACAGGGAAGGCAGTCCTTC. This encodes CASSLQGQGRQSF.

The chain joins TRBV5-1 to TRBJ1-4; 8 bases match TRBD1. Germline lookup yields CDR1 SGHRS and CDR2 YFSETQ. V gave up 4 bases and J gave up 4 bases; unmatched junction bases: 9. The CDR3 sequence is 16 residues long. The CDR3, as DNA: TGCGCCAGCAGCGGAGACAGGACAGGGTTTAATGAAAAACTGTTTTTT. Encoded protein: CASSGDRTGFNEKLFF.

The rearrangement uses TRBV2 and TRBJ1-1; D not certain. There are 14 residues in the CDR3. V lost 8 bases, J lost 0 bases, and 13 bases lay in between. Germline CDR1 SNHLY, CDR2 FYNNEI. CDR3 DNA sequence: TGTGCCAGCGAGGGCGGGAAACTGAACACTGAAGCTTTCTTT. Amino acid sequence: CASEGGKLNTEAFF.

Here the CDR3 reads CASSLQITGELFF. The CDR3 DNA follows: TGTGCCAGCAGCCTACAAATCACCGGGGAGCTGTTTTTT. V usage is TRBV7-2 and J usage is TRBJ2-2; D gene ambiguous. Trimming took 5 bases from V and 4 from J, leaving 8 bases between them. The CDR3 is 13 residues long. The germline CDR1 and CDR2 sequences are SGHTA and FQGNSA.